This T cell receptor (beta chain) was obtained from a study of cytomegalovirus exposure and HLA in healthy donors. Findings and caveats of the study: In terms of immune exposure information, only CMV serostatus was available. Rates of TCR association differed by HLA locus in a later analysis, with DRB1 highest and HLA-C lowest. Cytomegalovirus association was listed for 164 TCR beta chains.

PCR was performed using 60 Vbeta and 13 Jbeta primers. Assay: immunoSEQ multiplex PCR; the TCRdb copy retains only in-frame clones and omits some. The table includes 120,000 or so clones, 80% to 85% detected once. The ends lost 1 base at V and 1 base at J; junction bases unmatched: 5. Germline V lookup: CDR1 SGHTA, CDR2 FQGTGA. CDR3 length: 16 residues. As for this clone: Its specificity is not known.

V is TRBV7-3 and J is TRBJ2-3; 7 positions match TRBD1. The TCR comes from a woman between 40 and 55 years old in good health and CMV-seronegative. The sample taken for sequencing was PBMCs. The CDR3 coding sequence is TGTGCCAGCAGCTTAAAGACAGGGCTGGGCACAGATACGCAGTATTTT. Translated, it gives CASSLKTGLGTDTQYF.